The rows below give T cell receptor beta chains drawn from one sample of a study of blood T cell repertoires in COVID-19. The assay was immunoSEQ multiplex PCR, and TCRdb's table has in-frame clones only and misses some. The table includes fewer than 350,000 clones, around four fifths detected once. Sequencing was performed on peripheral blood. These receptor sequences come from a woman aged 45-60 years with active or convalescent COVID-19. Each CDR3 is given with its conserved first and last residue.

V gene,J gene,CDR3 protein
TRBV5-6,TRBJ1-4,CASSHGTTVEKLFF
TRBV3-1/TRBV3-2,TRBJ2-7,CASSQGMTGALYEQYF
TRBV7-9,TRBJ2-1,CASSLSGRDEQFF
TRBV5-4,TRBJ1-3,CASSLLTGSGNTIYF
TRBV19,TRBJ2-1,CASSTSGSVHEQFF
TRBV6-5,TRBJ2-7,CASRDQGSRYEQYF
TRBV7-2,TRBJ1-2,CASSLPPSDRVYGYTF
TRBV2,TRBJ1-6,CASSAGTGKGSPLHF
TRBV29-1,TRBJ2-3,CSVEAWETSGSSDTQYF
TRBV30,TRBJ2-1,CAWSVRGIMYNEQFF
TRBV5-6,TRBJ2-3,CASSSVRDRGGSDTQYF
TRBV6-1,TRBJ2-1,CASSEAEGRGYNEQFF
TRBV6-2/TRBV6-3,TRBJ2-7,CASSYSGGTYEQYF
TRBV28,TRBJ2-5,CASSLVKGWQETQYF
TRBV12-5,TRBJ1-1,CASGTGFSEAFF
TRBV9,TRBJ1-2,CASSAPGTGNGYTF
TRBV11-2,TRBJ1-1,CASSFSGQPNTEAFF
TRBV28,TRBJ1-5,CASSLRSWQPQHF
TRBV29-1,TRBJ1-1,CSVGVRGSNTEAFF
TRBV5-4,TRBJ2-1,CASSLGELGNEQFF
TRBV28,TRBJ1-6,CASKDRANSPLHF
TRBV4-2,TRBJ2-5,CASSQEGQAPQETQYF
TRBV29-1,TRBJ1-1,CSVRTGGNTEAFF
TRBV29-1,TRBJ2-6,CSAREPGSGANVLTF
TRBV30,TRBJ1-3,CAWSGGLSGNTIYF
TRBV5-1,TRBJ2-3,CASSPRPPGLVADTQYF
TRBV9,TRBJ2-3,CASSPNRGQWDTQYF
TRBV28,TRBJ2-7,CASSLSSRGSYEQYF
TRBV7-8,TRBJ2-2,CASSPLSRTSGRALAGELFF
TRBV25-1,TRBJ2-5,CASSERMGGQETQYF
TRBV7-9,TRBJ1-2,CASSSAPQFGANYGYTF
TRBV5-1,TRBJ1-3,CASSLGSAISGNTIYF
TRBV5-5,TRBJ2-7,CASSLGLAGLYEQYF
TRBV30,TRBJ2-7,CAWSVGGFTHEQYF
TRBV7-9,TRBJ2-5,CASSPGLAGASETQYF
TRBV6-6,TRBJ2-1,CASSRGAGSSYNEQFF
TRBV7-6,TRBJ1-6,CASSSRQGANSPLHF
TRBV15,TRBJ2-2,CATSRYPQRGGGTGELFF
TRBV6-5,TRBJ1-6,CASSHGQGGYSPLHF
TRBV6-1,TRBJ2-2,CASSDLVDAGELFF
TRBV24-1,TRBJ2-1,CATSDGGLAAAGGEQFF
TRBV7-9,TRBJ2-7,CASSLVNEQYF
TRBV3-1/TRBV3-2,TRBJ2-7,CASSHGTRMLVGYEQYF
TRBV5-4,TRBJ2-3,CASSLASGSYTDTQYF
TRBV7-9,TRBJ1-4,CASSLGGDEAVSEKLFF
TRBV18,TRBJ2-5,CASSPLGSTGGMETQYF
TRBV5-1,TRBJ2-5,CASSLALGRASGETQYF
TRBV29-1,TRBJ1-1,CSVGSLEAFF
TRBV28,TRBJ1-3,CASSSSGSGNTIYF
TRBV7-2,TRBJ2-5,CASSLESGVGETQYF
TRBV27,TRBJ1-6,CASSLTGFFGSPLHF
TRBV18,TRBJ1-6,CASSQQFYNSPLHF
TRBV2,TRBJ2-1,CASSVKNEQFF
TRBV24-1,TRBJ1-1,CATSDPGLPEAFF
TRBV9,TRBJ2-2,CASSVLAGGLNTGELFF
TRBV19,TRBJ1-2,CASSTTGTHNYGYTF
TRBV5-1,TRBJ2-1,CASRLADSSYNEQFF
TRBV4-1,TRBJ2-2,CASSHNTNTGELFF
TRBV6-6,TRBJ1-1,CASSNGQGANTEAFF